A single sample is the source of the 5 T cell receptor beta chains below, sequenced in a study of T cells in lung cancer brain metastases. TCRdb keeps only in-frame clones here, not all; method: immunoSEQ multiplex PCR. Here the sample spans about 7,000 clones, about nine tenths being singletons. The sequencing sample was made of tumor tissue from the primary lung tumor. These TCRs come from a man in his forties or fifties with non-small cell lung cancer.

There are a few counts of this clone. This rearrangement joins TRBV14 to TRBJ2-1; D gene uncertain. Germline V gene lookup returns CDR1 SGHDN and CDR2 FVKESK. V shed 0 bases and J shed 0 bases, with 12 bases lying between them. The CDR3 totals 17 residues. In nucleotides, the CDR3 is TGTGCCAGCAGCCAAGATAGGGCGCTTAGCTCCTACAATGAGCAGTTCTTC. This encodes CASSQDRALSSYNEQFF.

This clone is a singleton in its sample. J is TRBJ1-1 and V is TRBV5-4; TRBD1 is a possible D gene (5 bases). This CDR3 is built from 12 residues. V dropped 1 base and J dropped 8 bases, with 9 bases sitting between them. CDR1 and CDR2 (germline): SGHNT, YYREEE (reference sequence). CDR3 sequence reads: CASSLHPGEAFF. DNA of the CDR3: TGTGCCAGCAGCTTGCACCCAGGGGAAGCTTTCTTT.

This chain joins TRBV2 and TRBJ2-5, with 9 bases lining up with TRBD2. V was pared by 7 bases and J by 4 bases, with 7 bases of the junction left unmatched. From germline, CDR1 is SNHLY and CDR2 FYNNEI. CDR3 size: 14 residues. The CDR3 DNA follows: TGTGCCAGCAAGGGCGGGGGGGCCGGAGAGACCCAGTACTTC. Protein sequence: CASKGGGAGETQYF.

This sequence joins TRBV28 and TRBJ2-7; the match to TRBD1 covers 7 bases. Unmatched junction bases numbered 9, after V lost 6 bases and J lost 1 base. The CDR3 is 15 amino acids. In germline, CDR1 is MDHEN, CDR2 SYDVKM. CDR3: CASRTFLGQSYEQYF. The CDR3 region has the DNA TGTGCCAGCAGGACCTTCCTGGGACAGTCCTACGAGCAGTACTTC.

This sequence joins TRBV14 and TRBJ2-5, with TRBD2 identical over 8 bases. Per the germline V gene, CDR1 is SGHDN and CDR2 is FVKESK. The CDR3 runs 17 residues. V shed 0 bases, J shed 6 bases, and the junction held 12 bases outside the gene matches. This CDR3 reads CASSQDNGLAGMQTQYF. CDR3 bases: TGTGCCAGCAGCCAAGACAACGGACTAGCTGGAATGCAGACCCAGTACTTC.